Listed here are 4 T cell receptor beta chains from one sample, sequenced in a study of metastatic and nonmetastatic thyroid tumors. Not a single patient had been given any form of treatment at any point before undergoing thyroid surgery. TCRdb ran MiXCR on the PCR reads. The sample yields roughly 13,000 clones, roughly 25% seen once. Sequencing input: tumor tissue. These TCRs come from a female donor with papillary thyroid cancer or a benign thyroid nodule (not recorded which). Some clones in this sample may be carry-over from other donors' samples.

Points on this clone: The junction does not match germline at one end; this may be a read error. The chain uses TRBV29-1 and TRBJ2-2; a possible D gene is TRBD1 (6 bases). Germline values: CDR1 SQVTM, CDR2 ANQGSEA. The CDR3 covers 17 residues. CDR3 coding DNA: TGCAGCGTCCTCCCCGGGACAACCTCCTGGAACACCGTGGAGCTTTTTTTT. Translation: CSVLPGTTSWNTVELFF.

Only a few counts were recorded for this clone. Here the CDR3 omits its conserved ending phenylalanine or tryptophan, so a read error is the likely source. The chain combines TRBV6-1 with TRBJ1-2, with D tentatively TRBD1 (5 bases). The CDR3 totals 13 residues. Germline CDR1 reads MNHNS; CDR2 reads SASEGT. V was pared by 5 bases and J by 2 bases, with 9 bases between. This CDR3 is CASSQGANYGYTL. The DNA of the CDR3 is TGTGCCAGCAGTCAAGGGGCGAACTATGGCTACACCTTA.

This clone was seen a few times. The CDR3 region has the DNA TGTGCCAGCGCGACAGGGGGCAGCACAGATACGCAGTATTTT. It specifies CASATGGSTDTQYF. The genes are TRBV6-1 and TRBJ2-3; TRBD1 matches at 10 bases. Looked up from germline, CDR1 is MNHNS and CDR2 is SASEGT. This CDR3 has 14 amino acids. V was pared by 8 bases and J by 0 bases, with 2 bases of the junction left unmatched.

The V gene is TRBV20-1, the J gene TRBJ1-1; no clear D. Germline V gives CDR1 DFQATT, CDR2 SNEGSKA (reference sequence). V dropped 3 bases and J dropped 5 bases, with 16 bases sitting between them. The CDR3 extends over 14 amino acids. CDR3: CSASTGAEWTEAFF. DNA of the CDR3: TGCAGTGCTAGTACCGGTGCGGAATGGACTGAAGCTTTCTTT.